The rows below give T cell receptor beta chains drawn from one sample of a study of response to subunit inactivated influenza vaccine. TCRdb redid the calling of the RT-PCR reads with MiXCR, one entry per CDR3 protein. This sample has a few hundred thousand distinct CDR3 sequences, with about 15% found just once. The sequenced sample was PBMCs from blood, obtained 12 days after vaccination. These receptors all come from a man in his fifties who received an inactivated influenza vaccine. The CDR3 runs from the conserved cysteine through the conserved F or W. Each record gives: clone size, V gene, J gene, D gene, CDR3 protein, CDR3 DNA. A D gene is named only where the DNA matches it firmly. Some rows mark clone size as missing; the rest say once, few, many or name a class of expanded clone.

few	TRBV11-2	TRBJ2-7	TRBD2	CASSLISGSSYEQYF	TGTGCCAGCAGCCTGATTAGCGGGTCCTCCTACGAGCAGTACTTC
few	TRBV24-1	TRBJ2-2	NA	CATSDLRSGLRPGELFF	TGTGCCACCAGTGATTTAAGATCAGGGTTAAGGCCCGGGGAGCTGTTTTTT
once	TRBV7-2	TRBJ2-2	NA	CASSLLTKGTGELFF	TGTGCCAGCAGCTTACTGACAAAAGGGACCGGGGAGCTGTTTTTT
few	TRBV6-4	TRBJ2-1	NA	CASSDEGNEQFF	TGTGCCAGCAGTGACGAGGGGAATGAGCAGTTCTTC
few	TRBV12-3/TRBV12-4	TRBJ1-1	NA	CASSWQGGNTEAFF	TGTGCCAGCAGTTGGCAGGGAGGCAACACTGAAGCTTTCTTT
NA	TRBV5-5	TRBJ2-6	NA	CASTTGGGANVLTF	TGTGCCAGCACCACAGGCGGTGGGGCCAACGTCCTGACTTTC
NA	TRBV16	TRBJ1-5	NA	CASSPRQASNQPQHF	TGTGCCAGCAGCCCCCGACAGGCTAGCAATCAGCCCCAGCATTTT
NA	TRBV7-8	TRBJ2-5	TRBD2	CASSYRTRVIETQYF	TGTGCCAGCAGCTACCGGACTAGGGTGATTGAGACCCAGTACTTC
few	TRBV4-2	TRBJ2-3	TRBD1	CASSAGQGRTDTQYF	TGTGCCAGCAGCGCCGGACAGGGTCGGACAGATACGCAGTATTTT
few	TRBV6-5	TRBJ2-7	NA	CASSFPGKMYEQYF	TGTGCCAGCAGTTTTCCGGGGAAGATGTACGAGCAGTACTTC
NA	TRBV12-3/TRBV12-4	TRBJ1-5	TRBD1	CASSYGQGETQHF	TGTGCCAGCAGCTACGGACAGGGCGAGACCCAGCATTTT
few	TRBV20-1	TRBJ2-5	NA	CSARDLRETQYF	TGCAGTGCTAGAGATCTACGAGAGACCCAGTACTTC
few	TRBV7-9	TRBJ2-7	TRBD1	CASSLDRGGGYEQYF	TGTGCCAGCAGCCTAGACAGGGGAGGAGGCTACGAGCAGTACTTC